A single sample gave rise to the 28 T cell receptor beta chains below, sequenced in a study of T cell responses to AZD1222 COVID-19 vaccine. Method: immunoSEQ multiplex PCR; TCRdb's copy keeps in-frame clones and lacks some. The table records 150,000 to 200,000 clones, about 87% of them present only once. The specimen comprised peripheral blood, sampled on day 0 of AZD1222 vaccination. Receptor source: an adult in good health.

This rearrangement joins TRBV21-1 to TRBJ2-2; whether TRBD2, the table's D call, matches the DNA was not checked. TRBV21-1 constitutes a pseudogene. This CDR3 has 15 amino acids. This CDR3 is CASSKDRVYTGELFF. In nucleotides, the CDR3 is TGTGCCAGCAGCAAAGACCGCGTTTACACCGGGGAGCTGTTTTTT.

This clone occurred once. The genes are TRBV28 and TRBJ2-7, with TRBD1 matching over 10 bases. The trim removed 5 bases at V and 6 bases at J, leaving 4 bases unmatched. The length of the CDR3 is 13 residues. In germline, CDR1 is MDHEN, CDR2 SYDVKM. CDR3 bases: TGTGCCAGCAGTCGACAGGGGGCGGGCGAGCAGTACTTC. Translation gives CASSRQGAGEQYF.

The CDR3 region is CATLTGSGEQYF. The CDR3, as DNA: TGTGCCACACTAACGGGATCGGGCGAGCAGTACTTC. V is TRBV28 and J is TRBJ2-7; the D gene is possibly TRBD2 (5 bases). Germline values: CDR1 MDHEN, CDR2 SYDVKM. This CDR3 has 12 residues. V dropped 10 bases and J dropped 6 bases, with 16 bases sitting between them.

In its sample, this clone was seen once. CDR3 in amino acids: CAISGRPGQGISYNEQFF. In nucleotides, the CDR3 is TGTGCCATCAGTGGGCGGCCCGGACAGGGGATTTCCTACAATGAGCAGTTCTTC. The V gene is TRBV10-3, the J gene TRBJ2-1; 9 bases map to TRBD1. In germline, CDR1 is ENHRY, CDR2 SYGVKD. CDR3 length: 18 amino acids. Trimming cost V 4 bases and J 1 base; bases outside gene matches: 11.

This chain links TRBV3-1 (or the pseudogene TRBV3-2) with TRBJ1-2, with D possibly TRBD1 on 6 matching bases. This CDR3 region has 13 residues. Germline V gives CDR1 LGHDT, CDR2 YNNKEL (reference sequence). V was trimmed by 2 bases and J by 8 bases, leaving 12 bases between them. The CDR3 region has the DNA TGTGCCAGCAGCCAATTACGGGGGGCCGGCTACACCTTC. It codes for CASSQLRGAGYTF.

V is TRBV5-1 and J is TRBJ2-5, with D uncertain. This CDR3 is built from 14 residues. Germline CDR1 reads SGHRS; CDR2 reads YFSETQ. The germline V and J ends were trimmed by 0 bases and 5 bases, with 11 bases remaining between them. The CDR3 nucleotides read TGCGCCAGCAGCTTGGATCACGGGTTGGAGACCCAGTACTTC. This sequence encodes CASSLDHGLETQYF.

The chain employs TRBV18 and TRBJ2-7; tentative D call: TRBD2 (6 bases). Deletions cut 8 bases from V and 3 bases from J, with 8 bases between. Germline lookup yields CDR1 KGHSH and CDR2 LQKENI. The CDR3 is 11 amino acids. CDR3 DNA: TGTGCCAGCGGGACTGTCTACGAGCAGTACTTC. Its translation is CASGTVYEQYF.

CDR3 nucleotides: TGTGCCAGCAGCCTTAGACTAGCGGGAAGTATTGAGCAGTTCTTC. It encodes CASSLRLAGSIEQFF. V is TRBV3-1 (or the pseudogene TRBV3-2) and J is TRBJ2-1; TRBD2 aligns across 11 bases. Per the germline V gene, CDR1 is LGHDT and CDR2 is YNNKEL (reference sequence). With 4 bases clipped from V and 9 bases from J, the junction kept 8 bases outside the gene matches. The CDR3 has 15 residues.

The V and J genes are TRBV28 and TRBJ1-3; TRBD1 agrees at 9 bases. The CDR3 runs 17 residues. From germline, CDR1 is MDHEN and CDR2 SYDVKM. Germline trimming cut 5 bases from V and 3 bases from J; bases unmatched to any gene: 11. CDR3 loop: CASSNGLGTGFGNTIYF. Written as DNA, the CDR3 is TGTGCCAGCAGTAACGGGCTGGGGACAGGGTTTGGAAACACCATATATTTT.

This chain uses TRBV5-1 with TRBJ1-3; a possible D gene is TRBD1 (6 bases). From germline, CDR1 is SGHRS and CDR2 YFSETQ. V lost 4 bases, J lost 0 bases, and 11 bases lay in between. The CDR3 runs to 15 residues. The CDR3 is CASSPGDISGNTIYF. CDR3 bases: TGCGCCAGCAGCCCAGGGGATATCTCTGGAAACACCATATATTTT.

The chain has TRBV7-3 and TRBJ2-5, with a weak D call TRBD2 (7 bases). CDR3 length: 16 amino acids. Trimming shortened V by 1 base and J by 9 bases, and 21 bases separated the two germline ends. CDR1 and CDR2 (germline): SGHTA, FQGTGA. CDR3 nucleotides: TGTGCCAGCAGCTTAAATGGGAGGGGGGCCGTTGAGCCCCAGTACTTC. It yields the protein CASSLNGRGAVEPQYF.

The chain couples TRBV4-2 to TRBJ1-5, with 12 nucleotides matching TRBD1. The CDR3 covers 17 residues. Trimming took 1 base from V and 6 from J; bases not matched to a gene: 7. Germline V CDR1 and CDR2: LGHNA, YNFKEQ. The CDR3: CASSQVPGTGGGQPQHF. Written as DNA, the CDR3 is TGTGCCAGCAGCCAAGTCCCGGGGACAGGGGGCGGTCAGCCCCAGCATTTT.

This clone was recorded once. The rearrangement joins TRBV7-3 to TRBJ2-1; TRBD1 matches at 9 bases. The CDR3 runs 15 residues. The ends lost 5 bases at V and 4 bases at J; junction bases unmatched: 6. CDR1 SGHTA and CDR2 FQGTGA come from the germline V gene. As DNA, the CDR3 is TGTGCCAGCAGCCCTGGGACAGGGCCATACAATGAGCAGTTCTTC. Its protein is CASSPGTGPYNEQFF.

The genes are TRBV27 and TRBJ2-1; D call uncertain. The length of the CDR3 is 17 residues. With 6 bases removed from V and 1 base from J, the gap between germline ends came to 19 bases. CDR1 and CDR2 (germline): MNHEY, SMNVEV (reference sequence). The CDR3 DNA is TGTGCCAGCAGCCCTCAGTCCGGAACCCTTTCCTACAATGAGCAGTTCTTC. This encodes CASSPQSGTLSYNEQFF.

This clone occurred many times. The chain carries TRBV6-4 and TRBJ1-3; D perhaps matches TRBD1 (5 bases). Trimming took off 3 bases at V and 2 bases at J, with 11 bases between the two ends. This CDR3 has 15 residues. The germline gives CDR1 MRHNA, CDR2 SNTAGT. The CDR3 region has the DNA TGTGCCAGCAGTGAAAGTCCGGACACTGGAAACACCATATATTTT. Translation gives CASSESPDTGNTIYF.

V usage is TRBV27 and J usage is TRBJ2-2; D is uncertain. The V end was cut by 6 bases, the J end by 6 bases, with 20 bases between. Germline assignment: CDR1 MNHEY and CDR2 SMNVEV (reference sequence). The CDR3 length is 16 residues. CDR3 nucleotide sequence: TGTGCCAGCAGCCCGAACGTATTAATGGGCGCCGGGGAGCTGTTTTTT. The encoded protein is CASSPNVLMGAGELFF.

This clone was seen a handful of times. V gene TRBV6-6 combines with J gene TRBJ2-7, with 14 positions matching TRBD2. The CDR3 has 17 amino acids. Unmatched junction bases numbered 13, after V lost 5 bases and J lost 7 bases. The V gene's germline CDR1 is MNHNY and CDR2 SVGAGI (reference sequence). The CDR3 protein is CASSLSGTSGSSGEQYF. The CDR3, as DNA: TGTGCCAGCAGTCTCTCCGGGACTAGCGGGAGTTCGGGTGAGCAGTACTTC.

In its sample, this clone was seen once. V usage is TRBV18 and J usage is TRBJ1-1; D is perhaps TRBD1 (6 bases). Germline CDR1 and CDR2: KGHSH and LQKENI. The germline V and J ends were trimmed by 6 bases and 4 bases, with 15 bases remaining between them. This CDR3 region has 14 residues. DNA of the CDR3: TGTGCCAGCTCCTACGGGGGCGGTGGCACTGAAGCTTTCTTT. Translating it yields CASSYGGGGTEAFF. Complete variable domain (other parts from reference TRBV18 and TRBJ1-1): NAGVMQNPRHLVRRRGQEARLRCSPMKGHSHVYWYRQLPEEGLKFMVYLQKENIIDESGMPKERFSAEFPKEGPSILRIQQVVRGDSAAYFCASSYGGGGTEAFFGQGTRLTVV.

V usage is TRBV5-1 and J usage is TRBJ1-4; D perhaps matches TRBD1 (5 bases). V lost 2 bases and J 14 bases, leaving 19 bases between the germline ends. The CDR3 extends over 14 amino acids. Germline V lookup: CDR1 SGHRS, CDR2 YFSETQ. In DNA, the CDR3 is TGCGCCAGCAGCTTCCTGGCATCGACAGCGCAGCTGTTTTTT. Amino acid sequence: CASSFLASTAQLFF. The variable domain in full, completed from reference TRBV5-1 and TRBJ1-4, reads KAGVTQTPRYLIKTRGQQVTLSCSPISGHRSVSWYQQTPGQGLQFLFEYFSETQRNKGNFPGRFSGRQFSNSRSEMNVSTLELGDSALYLCASSFLASTAQLFFGSGTQLSVL.

The chain's CDR3 is CATSPGANEKLFF. For the CDR3, the DNA is TGTGCCACCTCGCCGGGGGCTAATGAAAAACTGTTTTTT. The chain combines TRBV12-3 or TRBV12-4 with TRBJ1-4; D may be TRBD1 (5 bases). The germline V and J ends were trimmed by 10 bases and 3 bases, with 12 bases remaining between them. There are 13 residues in the CDR3.

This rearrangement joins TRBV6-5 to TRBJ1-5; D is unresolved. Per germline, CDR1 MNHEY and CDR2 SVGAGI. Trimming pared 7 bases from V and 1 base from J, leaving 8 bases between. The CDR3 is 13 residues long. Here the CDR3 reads CASKGESNQPQHF. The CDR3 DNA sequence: TGTGCCAGCAAGGGAGAGAGCAATCAGCCCCAGCATTTT.

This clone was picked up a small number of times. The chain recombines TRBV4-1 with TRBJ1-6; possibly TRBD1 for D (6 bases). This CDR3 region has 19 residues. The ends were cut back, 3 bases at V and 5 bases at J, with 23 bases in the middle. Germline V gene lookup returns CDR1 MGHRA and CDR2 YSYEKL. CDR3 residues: CASSQGPLLKKGDNSPLHF. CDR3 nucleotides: TGCGCCAGCAGCCAGGGTCCCCTCCTAAAAAAGGGGGATAATTCACCCCTCCACTTT.

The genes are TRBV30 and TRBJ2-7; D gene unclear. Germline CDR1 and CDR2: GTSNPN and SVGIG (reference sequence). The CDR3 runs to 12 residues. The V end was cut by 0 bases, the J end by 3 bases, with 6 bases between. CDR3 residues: CAWSVRVYEQYF. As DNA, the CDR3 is TGTGCCTGGAGTGTCCGCGTCTACGAGCAGTACTTC.

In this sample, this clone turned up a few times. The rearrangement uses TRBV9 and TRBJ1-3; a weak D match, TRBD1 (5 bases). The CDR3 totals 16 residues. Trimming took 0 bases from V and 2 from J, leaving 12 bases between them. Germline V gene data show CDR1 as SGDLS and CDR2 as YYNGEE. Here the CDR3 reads CASSVEGTIAGNTIYF. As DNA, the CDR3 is TGTGCCAGCAGCGTAGAAGGGACGATCGCTGGAAACACCATATATTTT.

CDR3 DNA sequence: TGTGCCAGCAGCTTAGATCGCGGAACAGATACGCAGTATTTT. Its translation is CASSLDRGTDTQYF. This chain links TRBV7-8 with TRBJ2-3; D call uncertain. V lost 1 base and J 3 bases, leaving 8 bases between the germline ends. Germline-derived CDR1 and CDR2 are SGHVS and FQNEAQ. The CDR3 runs to 14 residues.

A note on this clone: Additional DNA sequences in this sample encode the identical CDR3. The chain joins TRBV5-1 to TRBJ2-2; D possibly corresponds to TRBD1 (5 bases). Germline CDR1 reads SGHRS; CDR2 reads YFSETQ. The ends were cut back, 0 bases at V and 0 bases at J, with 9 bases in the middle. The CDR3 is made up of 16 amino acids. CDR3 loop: CASSLAATANTGELFF. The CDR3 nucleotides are TGCGCCAGCAGCTTGGCCGCGACAGCGAACACCGGGGAGCTGTTTTTT.

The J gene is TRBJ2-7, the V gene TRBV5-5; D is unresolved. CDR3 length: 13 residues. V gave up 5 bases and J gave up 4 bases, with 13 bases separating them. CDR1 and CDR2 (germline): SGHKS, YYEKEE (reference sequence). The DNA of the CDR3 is TGTGCCAGCAGTGCACCCGGCGAGTACGAGCAGTACTTC. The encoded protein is CASSAPGEYEQYF. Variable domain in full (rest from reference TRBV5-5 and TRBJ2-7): DAGVTQSPTHLIKTRGQQVTLRCSPISGHKSVSWYQQVLGQGPQFIFQYYEKEERGRGNFPDRFSARQFPNYSSELNVNALLLGDSALYLCASSAPGEYEQYFGPGTRLTVT.

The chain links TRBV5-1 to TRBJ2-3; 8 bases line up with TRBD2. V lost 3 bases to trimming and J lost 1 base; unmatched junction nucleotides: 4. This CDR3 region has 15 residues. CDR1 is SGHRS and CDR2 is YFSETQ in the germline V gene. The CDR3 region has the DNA TGCGCCAGCAGCTATAGCGGGGAGGGCACAGATACGCAGTATTTT. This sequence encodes CASSYSGEGTDTQYF. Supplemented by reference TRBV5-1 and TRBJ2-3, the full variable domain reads KAGVTQTPRYLIKTRGQQVTLSCSPISGHRSVSWYQQTPGQGLQFLFEYFSETQRNKGNFPGRFSGRQFSNSRSEMNVSTLELGDSALYLCASSYSGEGTDTQYFGPGTRLTVL.